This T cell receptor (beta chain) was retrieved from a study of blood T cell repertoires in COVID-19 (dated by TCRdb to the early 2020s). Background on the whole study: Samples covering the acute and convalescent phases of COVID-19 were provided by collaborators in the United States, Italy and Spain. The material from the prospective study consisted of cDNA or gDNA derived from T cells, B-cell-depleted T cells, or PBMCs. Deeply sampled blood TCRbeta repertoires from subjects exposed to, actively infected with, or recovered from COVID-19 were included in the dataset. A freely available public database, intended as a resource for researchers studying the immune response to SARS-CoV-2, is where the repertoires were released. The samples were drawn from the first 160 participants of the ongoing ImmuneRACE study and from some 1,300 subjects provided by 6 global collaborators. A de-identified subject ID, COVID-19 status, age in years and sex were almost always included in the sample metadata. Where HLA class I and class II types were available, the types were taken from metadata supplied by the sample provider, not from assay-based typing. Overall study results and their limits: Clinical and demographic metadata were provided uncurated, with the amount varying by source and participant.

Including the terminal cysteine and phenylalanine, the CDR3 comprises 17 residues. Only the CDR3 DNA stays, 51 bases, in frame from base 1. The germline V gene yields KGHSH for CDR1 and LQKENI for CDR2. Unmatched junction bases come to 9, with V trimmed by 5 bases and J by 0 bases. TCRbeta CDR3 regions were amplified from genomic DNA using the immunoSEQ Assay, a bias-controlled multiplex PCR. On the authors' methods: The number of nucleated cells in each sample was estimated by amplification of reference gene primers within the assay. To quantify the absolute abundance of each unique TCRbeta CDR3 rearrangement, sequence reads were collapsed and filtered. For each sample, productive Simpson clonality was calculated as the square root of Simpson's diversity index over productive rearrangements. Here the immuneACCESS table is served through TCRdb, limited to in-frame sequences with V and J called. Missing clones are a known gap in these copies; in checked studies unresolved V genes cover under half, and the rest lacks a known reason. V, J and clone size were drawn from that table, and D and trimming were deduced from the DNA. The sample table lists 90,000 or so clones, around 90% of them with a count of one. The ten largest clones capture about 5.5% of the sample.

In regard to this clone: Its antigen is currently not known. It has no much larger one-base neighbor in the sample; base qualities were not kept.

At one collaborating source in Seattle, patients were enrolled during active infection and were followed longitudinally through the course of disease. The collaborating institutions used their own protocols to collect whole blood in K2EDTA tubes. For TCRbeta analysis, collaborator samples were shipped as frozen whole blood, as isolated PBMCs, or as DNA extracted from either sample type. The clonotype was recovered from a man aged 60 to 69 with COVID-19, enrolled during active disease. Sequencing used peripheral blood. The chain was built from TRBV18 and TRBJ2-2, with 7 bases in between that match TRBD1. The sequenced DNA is TGTGCCAGCTCATCTAACGGACAGGCCACGAACACCGGGGAGCTGTTTTTT. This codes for CASSSNGQATNTGELFF.